This entry lists 10 T cell receptor beta chains sequenced from one sample in a study of beta chain features in type 1 diabetes (dated by TCRdb to 2017 to 2018). Receptor amplification or capture employed the immunoSEQ multiplex PCR assay. The entire amount of isolated RNA was reverse transcribed using the High Capacity cDNA Reverse Transcription Kit, so the sequenced TCRB transcripts were expressed ones. The source is immuneACCESS, and TCRdb retained only in-frame sequences with V and J called. Part of the clones is not carried over; for the studies checked, unresolved V genes explain less than half of this, and the remainder is unexplained. This sample lists some 150,000 clones; 11% were detected once. Roughly 1.9% of the sample is in the top ten clones. Sequenced: central memory CD4+ T cells from blood. These receptors all come from a man younger than 30 in good health.

This clone was observed a handful of times. This sequence joins TRBV28 and TRBJ1-2; D is uncertain. Trimming stripped 6 bases from V and 1 base from J, with 9 bases between. Germline CDR1 reads MDHEN; CDR2 reads SYDVKM. The CDR3 loop spans 13 amino acids. This CDR3 is CASREMVNYGYTF. CDR3 nucleotides: TGTGCCAGCAGGGAAATGGTTAACTATGGCTACACCTTC.

The chain joins TRBV30 to TRBJ2-2; D may be TRBD2 (6 bases). In germline, CDR1 is GTSNPN, CDR2 SVGIG (reference sequence). With 3 bases removed from V and 2 bases from J, the gap between germline ends came to 10 bases. The CDR3 extends over 14 amino acids. The CDR3 region has the DNA TGTGCCTGGAGGGGAGGTCCCAACACCGGGGAGCTGTTTTTT. Encoded protein: CAWRGGPNTGELFF.

CDR3 sequence: CASSQSQGDTQYF. CDR3 nucleotide sequence: TGTGCCAGCAGTCAAAGTCAAGGAGATACGCAGTATTTT. The chain recombines TRBV7-2 with TRBJ2-3; D not resolved. The V end was cut by 6 bases, the J end by 5 bases, with 12 bases between. Germline values: CDR1 SGHTA, CDR2 FQGNSA. The CDR3 contains 13 residues.

This clone was seen a handful of times. The V call is TRBV5-1, the J call TRBJ2-1; D might be TRBD1 or TRBD2, each matching 5 bases. The CDR3 contains 15 residues. V dropped 3 bases and J dropped 6 bases, with 16 bases sitting between them. From germline, CDR1 is SGHRS and CDR2 YFSETQ. The CDR3 DNA is TGCGCCAGCAGCTCCGGGACGGACACTTTCAATGAGCAGTTCTTC. Amino acids: CASSSGTDTFNEQFF.

This clone appeared a few times. V is TRBV7-2 and J is TRBJ2-5, with D tentatively TRBD1 (5 bases). The CDR3 contains 13 residues. Trimming removed 4 bases at V and 3 bases at J, with 9 bases between. Germline values: CDR1 SGHTA, CDR2 FQGNSA. The CDR3 region has the DNA TGTGCCAGCAGCTCCTACAGGAAAGAGACCCAGTACTTC. It yields the protein CASSSYRKETQYF.

The table lists this clone with a few counts. At one boundary the junction diverges from the germline segment, which might be a read error. The gene calls are TRBV5-4 and TRBJ1-1, with 9 nucleotides matching TRBD1. Per germline, CDR1 SGHNT and CDR2 YYREEE (reference sequence). CDR3 length: 16 residues. CDR3 sequence: CASSQNPGQGSTEAFF. CDR3 nucleotides: TGCGCCAGCAGCCAAAACCCGGGACAGGGAAGCACTGAAGCTTTCTTT.

The chain combines TRBV27 with TRBJ2-3, with 16 positions matching TRBD2. CDR3 size: 21 residues. The junction had 15 bases not matched to a gene; V was cut back by 4 bases and J by 2 bases. The germline V gene has CDR1 MNHEY and CDR2 SMNVEV (reference sequence). CDR3 in amino acids: CASSSPSGTSGGARVTDTQYF. CDR3 DNA: TGTGCCAGCAGTTCGCCGTCCGGGACTAGCGGGGGGGCACGCGTCACAGATACGCAGTATTTT.

The rearrangement links TRBV7-3 to TRBJ1-2; D gene uncertain. Germline CDR1 reads SGHTA; CDR2 reads FQGTGA. The CDR3 totals 14 residues. Deletions cut 0 bases from V and 8 bases from J, with 13 bases between. CDR3: CASSLTRQEGGYTF. The CDR3 region has the DNA TGTGCCAGCAGCTTAACGCGGCAGGAAGGAGGCTACACCTTC.

This clone occurred a few times. The chain uses TRBV4-2 and TRBJ2-3; D may be TRBD1 (5 bases). Trimming cost V 4 bases and J 0 bases, with 17 bases left between them. The CDR3 totals 17 residues. Germline values: CDR1 LGHNA, CDR2 YNFKEQ. In DNA form, the CDR3 reads TGTGCCAGCAGCCGGTCCTCGCAGGGAACTAGCACAGATACGCAGTATTTT. Amino acids: CASSRSSQGTSTDTQYF.

V gene TRBV2 combines with J gene TRBJ2-3; D is ambiguous. Germline V gene sequence: CDR1 SNHLY, CDR2 FYNNEI. The CDR3 contains 13 residues. Trimming took 2 bases from V and 3 from J, leaving 6 bases between them. CDR3 nucleotides: TGTGCCAGCAGTGAACTGGAAACAGATACGCAGTATTTT. As protein: CASSELETDTQYF.